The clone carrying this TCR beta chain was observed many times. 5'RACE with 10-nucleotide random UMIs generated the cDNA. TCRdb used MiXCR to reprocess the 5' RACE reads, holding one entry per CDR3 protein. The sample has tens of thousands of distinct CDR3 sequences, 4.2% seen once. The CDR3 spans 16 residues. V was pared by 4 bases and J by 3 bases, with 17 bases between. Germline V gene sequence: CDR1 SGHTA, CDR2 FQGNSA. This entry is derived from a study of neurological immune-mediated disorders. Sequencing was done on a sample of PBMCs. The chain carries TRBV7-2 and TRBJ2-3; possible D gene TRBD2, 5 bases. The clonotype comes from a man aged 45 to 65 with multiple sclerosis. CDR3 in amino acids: CASSSRAGLGTDTQYF. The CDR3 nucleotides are TGTGCCAGCAGCTCTCGGGCGGGCCTTGGAACAGATACGCAGTATTTT.